This T cell receptor beta chain is drawn from a study of cytomegalovirus exposure and HLA in healthy donors. Study-wide results and caveats: Most observed TCR sequences were rare, whereas some public TCRs were detected in many donors.

Clones were read by immunoSEQ multiplex PCR, and TCRdb kept only the in-frame ones, dropping some. The data contain about 280,000 clones, roughly 90% of them singletons. Turning to this clone: The antigen remains undetermined.

The sequenced material came from PBMCs. The TCR sequence derives from a woman aged 18-29 years in good health and CMV-seronegative.

The CDR3 spells CASSFLDRVYNEQFF. CDR3 coding DNA: TGTGCCAGCAGTTTTCTGGACAGGGTTTACAATGAGCAGTTCTTC. J is TRBJ2-1 and V is TRBV28; 8 bases line up with TRBD1. Germline CDR1 reads MDHEN; CDR2 reads SYDVKM. The CDR3 runs to 15 residues. J gave up 4 bases and V 3 bases, and 5 bases lay outside the gene matches.